One T cell receptor beta chain is described in this entry. The data are from a study of blood T cell repertoires in COVID-19. Authors' processing steps: Estimates of nucleated cell counts were drawn from the amplification of reference gene primers. Some clones are missing from TCRdb's copy, which holds only in-frame ones; the method was immunoSEQ multiplex PCR. D and trimming come from the DNA, and the V and J calls and clone size come from that table. The sample shows approximately 200,000 clones, roughly 81% of them seen only once. Sequenced: peripheral blood. The TCR comes from a woman aged 80 or over with COVID-19, enrolled during active disease.

The CDR3 loop reads CASSQTGEAFF. CDR3 sequence (DNA): TGTGCCAGCAGCCAGACAGGTGAAGCTTTCTTT. This chain uses TRBV6-5 with TRBJ1-1; weak D call: TRBD1 (6 bases). Trimming removed 6 bases at V and 7 bases at J, with 9 bases between. The germline V gene has CDR1 MNHEY and CDR2 SVGAGI. CDR3 size: 11 residues.